This entry is about one T cell receptor beta chain. The data derive from a study of PD-L1 blockade in urothelial cancer. Time point of the sample: pretreatment peripheral blood. Generated by immunoSEQ multiplex PCR, the TCRdb table keeps only in-frame clones and is missing some. The sample contains 38,000 or so clones, 70% to 90% of which appear only once. V was shortened by 2 bases and J by 6 bases, with 7 bases between the two germline ends. In germline, CDR1 is WSHSY, CDR2 SAAADI. CDR3 length: 12 residues. The sequencing here drew on PBMCs, taken around atezolizumab (anti-PD-L1) treatment. The origin of this receptor is an elderly man with urothelial cancer. The chain recombines TRBV10-2 with TRBJ1-1; D is uncertain. CDR3 DNA sequence: TGCGCCAGCAGTGAGGGCTTACCTGAAGCTTTCTTT. Translating it yields CASSEGLPEAFF.